These 9 T cell receptor beta chains were all obtained from the same sample, sequenced in a study of T cell repertoires in ileal Crohn's disease. Regarding time point: inflamed ileum from the surgical specimen. Here immunoSEQ multiplex PCR was the method, and the copy in TCRdb shows in-frame clones only, minus some. The data hold about 6,600 clones, with around 81% observed a single time. Sequenced: ileal tissue. The receptor set was obtained from an adult with Crohn's disease.

This rearrangement joins TRBV5-4 to TRBJ2-3; 8 bases fit TRBD2. The J segment lost 3 bases and the V segment lost 4 bases, leaving 7 bases of the junction unmatched. The CDR3 covers 15 residues. Germline V CDR1 and CDR2: SGHNT, YYREEE (reference sequence). CDR3 DNA sequence: TGTGCCAGCAGCACCGGGGGGGCCTTAACAGATACGCAGTATTTT. Translated, it gives CASSTGGALTDTQYF. The full variable domain, completed using reference TRBV5-4 and TRBJ2-3, is ETGVTQSPTHLIKTRGQQVTLRCSSQSGHNTVSWYQQALGQGPQFIFQYYREEENGRGNFPPRFSGLQFPNYSSELNVNALELDDSALYLCASSTGGALTDTQYFGPGTRLTVL.

The gene calls are TRBV10-2 and TRBJ2-7, with 9 bases identical to TRBD1. V was clipped by 9 bases and J by 5 bases; unmatched bases: 8. Germline CDR1 and CDR2: WSHSY and SAAADI. This CDR3 comprises 13 residues. The CDR3 DNA sequence: TGCGCCAGTGCCGGGACAGGGTGGGACGAGCAGTACTTC. Encoded protein: CASAGTGWDEQYF.

The chain links TRBV5-1 to TRBJ2-7; 8 nucleotides agree with TRBD2. The CDR3 is 16 amino acids. CDR1 and CDR2 (germline): SGHRS, YFSETQ. Germline trimming cut 1 base from V and 6 bases from J; bases unmatched to any gene: 12. CDR3: CASSLWAGGSSVEQYF. The CDR3 DNA sequence: TGCGCCAGCAGCTTGTGGGCGGGGGGAAGTTCGGTCGAGCAGTACTTC.

The chain recombines TRBV5-1 with TRBJ1-2, with a tentative D call TRBD1 (5 bases). With 3 bases removed from V and 4 bases from J, the gap between germline ends came to 13 bases. Germline values: CDR1 SGHRS, CDR2 YFSETQ. This CDR3 contains 14 residues. The CDR3 sequence: CASSSDLTVYGYTF. CDR3 bases: TGCGCCAGCAGCTCGGACCTGACAGTCTATGGCTACACCTTC.

The rearrangement joins TRBV11-2 to TRBJ2-6; unclear D gene. Between the trimmed V and J ends, which lost 7 bases and 0 bases, there was a span of 4 bases. The germline gives CDR1 SGHAT, CDR2 FQNNGV. The CDR3 contains 13 residues. The CDR3 DNA reads as TGTGCCAGCACCTCCTCTGGGGCCAACGTCCTGACTTTC. It encodes CASTSSGANVLTF.

The chain recombines TRBV5-6 with TRBJ1-5; D is unresolved. Germline lookup yields CDR1 SGHDT and CDR2 YYEEEE. The CDR3 sequence is 13 residues long. Trimming removed 5 bases at V and 9 bases at J, with 15 bases between. CDR3 in DNA: TGTGCCAGCAGTTCCACCCCTTCACGGCCCCAGCATTTT. Protein: CASSSTPSRPQHF.

This sequence joins TRBV19 and TRBJ2-3; D may be TRBD2 (7 bases). V gave up 6 bases and J gave up 6 bases, with 16 bases separating them. The CDR3 has 14 amino acids. Germline V gene lookup returns CDR1 LNHDA and CDR2 SQIVND (reference sequence). The CDR3 protein is CASSLRGARDTQYF. The DNA for the CDR3 is TGTGCCAGTAGCTTACGGGGGGCCAGGGATACGCAGTATTTT.

V and J are TRBV11-1 and TRBJ2-5, with D hard to call. Trimming removed 2 bases at V and 5 bases at J, with 6 bases between. CDR1 and CDR2 from the germline V gene are SGHAT and FQDESV (reference sequence). The CDR3 has 12 residues. CDR3 sequence: CASSLRPETQYF. CDR3 DNA: TGTGCCAGCAGCTTACGTCCGGAGACCCAGTACTTC.

This chain joins TRBV10-1 and TRBJ2-1; TRBD2 matches at 7 bases. The CDR3 covers 14 residues. Germline lookup yields CDR1 WNHNN and CDR2 SYGVQD (reference sequence). The trim removed 6 bases at V and 9 bases at J, leaving 11 bases unmatched. CDR3: CASRSSGGSSEQFF. The DNA for the CDR3 is TGCGCCAGCAGAAGTTCGGGGGGAAGTAGTGAGCAGTTCTTC.